These T cell receptor beta chains were read from a single sample in a study of T cell responses to AZD1222 COVID-19 vaccine. Repertoires were generated with immunoSEQ multiplex PCR, while TCRdb's copy carries only in-frame clones and drops some. The table records some 70,000 clones, about four fifths of them present only once. The specimen comprised peripheral blood, sampled on day 0 of AZD1222 vaccination. The receptors originated from an adult in good health. CDR3s include the opening cysteine and the closing phenylalanine or tryptophan. Fields, in order: D gene, V gene, clone size, J gene, CDR3 protein, CDR3 DNA. D genes are given only for firm matches. Rows give clone size only sometimes, using once, few, many, or a class for an expanded clone.

D: -
V: TRBV10-2
size: -
J: TRBJ1-1
CDR3: CASSRSGTQNEAFF
DNA: TGCGCCAGCAGTCGCTCCGGGACACAGAATGAAGCTTTCTTT

D: TRBD1
V: TRBV10-3
size: -
J: TRBJ2-6
CDR3: CATRQGDSGANVLTF
DNA: TGTGCCACTCGACAGGGGGACTCTGGGGCCAACGTCCTGACTTTC

D: -
V: TRBV10-3
size: -
J: TRBJ2-5
CDR3: CAISERGGERQEIQYF
DNA: TGTGCCATCAGTGAGCGAGGTGGGGAGAGACAAGAGATCCAGTACTTC

D: -
V: TRBV6-5
size: -
J: TRBJ1-1
CDR3: CASSYGQGTEAFF
DNA: TGTGCCAGCAGTTACGGCCAGGGAACTGAAGCTTTCTTT

D: -
V: TRBV6-5
size: -
J: TRBJ1-2
CDR3: CASSYRPSYGYTF
DNA: TGTGCCAGCAGTTACCGGCCGTCCTATGGCTACACCTTC

D: -
V: TRBV28
size: -
J: TRBJ1-5
CDR3: CASSPGTPRNQPQHF
DNA: TGTGCCAGCAGTCCTGGGACCCCTCGCAATCAGCCCCAGCATTTT

D: -
V: TRBV5-1
size: few
J: TRBJ1-6
CDR3: CASSPDGDSGSPLHF
DNA: TGCGCCAGCAGCCCGGATGGGGATTCGGGGTCACCCCTCCACTTT

D: -
V: TRBV11-2
size: -
J: TRBJ1-6
CDR3: CASSLGWSSYNSPLHF
DNA: TGTGCCAGCAGCTTGGGATGGAGCTCCTATAATTCACCCCTCCACTTT

D: -
V: TRBV19
size: -
J: TRBJ1-2
CDR3: CASSIGSTQSNGYTF
DNA: TGTGCCAGTAGTATAGGTTCAACGCAGTCCAATGGCTACACCTTC

D: TRBD1
V: TRBV4-1
size: -
J: TRBJ1-1
CDR3: CASSRGTEQAFF
DNA: TGCGCCAGCAGCCGAGGGACAGAGCAAGCTTTCTTT

D: -
V: TRBV5-6
size: -
J: TRBJ1-2
CDR3: CASSPSPTALGGYTF
DNA: TGTGCCAGCAGCCCATCACCGACAGCGCTGGGTGGCTACACCTTC

D: -
V: TRBV12-3/TRBV12-4
size: -
J: TRBJ2-7
CDR3: CASSLYNPREQYF
DNA: TGTGCCAGCAGTTTGTATAATCCGCGAGAGCAGTACTTC

D: -
V: TRBV7-2
size: -
J: TRBJ2-7
CDR3: CASRLISSYEQYF
DNA: TGTGCCAGCCGCTTGATAAGCTCCTACGAGCAGTACTTC

D: -
V: TRBV7-2
size: -
J: TRBJ2-7
CDR3: CASSRWGYEQYF
DNA: TGTGCCAGCAGCCGGTGGGGCTACGAGCAGTACTTC

D: -
V: TRBV28
size: -
J: TRBJ1-5
CDR3: CASSFKVQEVAQPQHF
DNA: TGTGCCAGCAGTTTCAAGGTACAAGAGGTGGCTCAGCCCCAGCATTTT

D: -
V: TRBV16
size: -
J: TRBJ2-7
CDR3: CASSQSGRGSYEQYF
DNA: TGTGCCAGCAGCCAATCAGGCAGGGGCTCCTACGAGCAGTACTTC

D: -
V: TRBV4-1
size: -
J: TRBJ1-1
CDR3: CASSQGSPANTEAFF
DNA: TGCGCCAGCAGCCAAGGGTCCCCAGCGAACACTGAAGCTTTCTTT

D: TRBD1
V: TRBV7-9
size: -
J: TRBJ2-7
CDR3: CASTSDRVGHEQYF
DNA: TGTGCCAGCACCTCTGACAGGGTGGGACACGAGCAGTACTTC

D: TRBD2
V: TRBV2
size: -
J: TRBJ2-5
CDR3: CASSEGLLAGIQETQYF
DNA: TGTGCCAGCAGTGAAGGACTACTAGCGGGGATACAAGAGACCCAGTACTTC

D: -
V: TRBV5-6
size: -
J: TRBJ1-2
CDR3: CASTEVGYGYTF
DNA: TGTGCCAGCACCGAAGTGGGTTATGGCTACACCTTC

D: -
V: TRBV5-5
size: -
J: TRBJ1-4
CDR3: CASSFEFADTGEKLFF
DNA: TGTGCCAGCAGCTTTGAATTCGCGGACACCGGTGAGAAACTGTTTTTT

D: TRBD1
V: TRBV27
size: -
J: TRBJ2-2
CDR3: CASSHRGYTGELFF
DNA: TGTGCCAGCAGCCACAGGGGATACACCGGGGAGCTGTTTTTT

D: -
V: TRBV5-6
size: -
J: TRBJ2-3
CDR3: CASSLTLGGTDTQYF
DNA: TGTGCCAGCAGCTTGACTCTAGGGGGCACAGATACGCAGTATTTT

D: TRBD2
V: TRBV18
size: -
J: TRBJ2-3
CDR3: CASSPSGVPDTQYF
DNA: TGTGCCAGCTCACCAAGCGGGGTGCCAGATACGCAGTATTTT

D: -
V: TRBV18
size: -
J: TRBJ2-5
CDR3: CASSRDLRETQYF
DNA: TGTGCCAGCTCCCGGGACCTCCGAGAGACCCAGTACTTC

D: -
V: TRBV5-1
size: -
J: TRBJ2-7
CDR3: CASSFDSLSYEQYF
DNA: TGCGCCAGCAGCTTCGACAGCCTCTCCTACGAGCAGTACTTC